This TCR beta chain was profiled in a study of blood T cell repertoires in COVID-19. Study in general: Acute-phase and convalescent COVID-19 samples originated in the United States, Italy and Spain.

Participants were aged about 18 to 90 years, lived in about two dozen US areas, and enrolled virtually. The study assigned cohorts using participant-reported clinical history. As originally analysed: How many nucleated cells were present was estimated from reference gene primer amplification. Sequencing used immunoSEQ multiplex PCR; TCRdb keeps in-frame clones, though not all of them. V and J calls and clone size are given by that table; D and trimming were obtained from the DNA. The data contain some 250,000 clones, approximately 90% of them seen just once; the ten biggest clones take up over 7.5%. This CDR3 has 14 residues. Germline lookup yields CDR1 LNHDA and CDR2 SQIVND (reference sequence). J lost 7 bases, V lost 5 bases, and 8 bases had no gene match.

This TCR derives from a middle-aged man who had recovered from COVID-19. The chain couples TRBV19 to TRBJ2-1; 7 nucleotides line up with TRBD2. The sample comprised PBMCs or T cells enriched from blood (not recorded which). The CDR3 region has the DNA TGTGCCAGTAGTTCAGCGGGAAGTGTAAATGAGCAGTTCTTC. This sequence encodes CASSSAGSVNEQFF.